These T cell receptor beta chains were read from a single sample in a study of blood T cell repertoires in COVID-19. Assay used: immunoSEQ multiplex PCR; TCRdb lists only in-frame clones, some missing. This table holds about 260,000 clones, 88% found once. Specimen: peripheral blood. The receptors stem from a human donor in a cohort sampled during active COVID-19. Both conserved end residues are part of each CDR3. D genes are given only for firm matches. Clone size is shown for a subset of rows, as once, few, many or a class of expanded clone.

d_call,v_call,clone_size,j_call,cdr3_nt,cdr3_aa
NA,TRBV10-3,NA,TRBJ2-1,TGTGCCATCAGCCCAACAGGGTACAATGAGCAGTTCTTC,CAISPTGYNEQFF
TRBD1,TRBV6-5,NA,TRBJ2-7,TGTGCCAGCAGTACGGACAGGACCTACGAGCAGTACTTC,CASSTDRTYEQYF
NA,TRBV4-2,few,TRBJ1-5,TGTGCCAGCAGCCGGGAAGAAGGGGGCAATCAGCCCCAGCATTTT,CASSREEGGNQPQHF
NA,TRBV30,NA,TRBJ2-1,TGTGCCTCCCAGGGAGGAAGGAGTGAGCAGTTCTTC,CASQGGRSEQFF
NA,TRBV3-1/TRBV3-2,NA,TRBJ2-5,TGTGCCAGCAGCCAAGATTTAGGAGGGGTCGAGGAGACCCAGTACTTC,CASSQDLGGVEETQYF
TRBD2,TRBV25-1,NA,TRBJ2-1,TGTGCCAGCAGGCAAGGACTAGCGGGAGGCCATGAGCAGTTCTTC,CASRQGLAGGHEQFF
TRBD1,TRBV4-1,NA,TRBJ2-5,TGCGCCAGCAGCGCGCAAGGGACAGGGGTGAAAGAGACCCAGTACTTC,CASSAQGTGVKETQYF
TRBD1,TRBV5-6,NA,TRBJ2-3,TGTGCCAGCAGCTTTACAGGGGGCCCAGATACGCAGTATTTT,CASSFTGGPDTQYF
TRBD1,TRBV10-3,NA,TRBJ2-7,TGTGCCATCAGTGAGTCCGGGGGGACAGGGTCCTACGAGCAGTACTTC,CAISESGGTGSYEQYF
TRBD2,TRBV7-2,NA,TRBJ2-4,TGTGCCAGCAGCTTAGCGGCTAGCGGGAGTACGAACATTCAGTACTTC,CASSLAASGSTNIQYF
NA,TRBV7-3,few,TRBJ1-6,TGTGCCAGCAGCCGAGACAGCTCCTATAATTCACCCCTCCACTTT,CASSRDSSYNSPLHF